The present TCR beta chain was sequenced within a study of shared clonotypes between healthy human individuals (dated by TCRdb to the early 2020s). About the investigation overall: Three men and two women, aged 18 to 49 years, made up the cohort. Leukapheresis yielded between about 0.9 and 8.9 billion PBMCs per donor. To increase sequencing depth and limit assay-specific biases, different laboratories used diverse techniques to prepare libraries and sequence TCR repertoires. Per donor, three plates each were used for CD4 naive and CD4 memory, two for CD8 naive, and one for CD8 memory. The study deeply sequenced blood TCR repertoires of five healthy adults to estimate repertoire size and the extent of clonotype sharing between individuals.

CDR1 KGHSH and CDR2 LQKENI are derived from the germline V gene. Trimming accounts for 0 bases at V and 1 base at J, while the number of junction bases matched to no gene is 3. The CDR3 contains 18 residues, cysteine and phenylalanine counted. Left in the record is the CDR3 DNA by itself, 54 bases read in frame from the first base. The full study reports these points: Based on pairwise subsampling, the degree of clonotype sharing among donors was expected to be affected by sequencing depth. The small number of donors limited the genetic and exposure-history diversity represented. Sampling was limited to blood, and TCR repertoires in tissue likely differ from TCR repertoires in blood. Sharing across several donors was observed for about 5% of naive CD4, over 3% of naive CD8, 2% to 2.5% of memory CD4, and roughly 0.43% of memory CD8 clonotypes. Even with the large sequencing depth, rarefaction of the sorted-subset datasets indicated that sequencing was incomplete. Higher generation probabilities were observed for clonotypes shared by all four sorted-subset donors than for non-shared clonotypes. Naive subsets generally had larger estimated clonotype richness than memory subsets.

The donors were healthy, HIV-negative adults who had no recently reported acute infections or vaccinations. All donors were Caucasian adults living in Nashville, Tennessee, USA. Magnetic negative selection was used to enrich CD4+ T cells, after which naive cells were positively selected on CD45RA and the negative fraction became the memory subset. After blood collection by leukapheresis, PBMCs were isolated using Ficoll-Histopaque density gradient centrifugation and then cryopreserved in the vapor phase of liquid nitrogen. Analytical flow cytometry was used to check the purity and quantity of each magnetically sorted T cell population. Genomic DNA was isolated from every sorted fraction and measured by UV absorbance on a Nanodrop 2000c. Using the deep immunoSEQ assay, TCR CDR3 regions were amplified from genomic DNA by multiplex PCR. Genomic DNA extracted from each cell subset was distributed evenly over all wells of several immunoSEQ 96-well plates, and each plate served as one replicate. For sorted subsets, each replicate PCR was loaded with 200 ng genomic DNA, equivalent to about 33,000 T cell genomes. Purified libraries were measured with a Qubit 3.0 fluorometer, size-checked on a Bioanalyzer 2100, and measured again with the KAPA Library Quantification kit. A separate single-read 150-cycle Illumina NextSeq 550 flow cell was used to sequence each immunoSEQ 96-well plate. The published analysis was carried out like this. Because the immunoSEQ output held only junctional sequences and lacked quality scores, the filtering could not match the filtering applied to full-length reads. Sequences were annotated with PyIR, a Python wrapper for IgBLAST v1.9, and V/J genes and CDR3 were assigned using IMGT germline references. Reads were removed for weak V/J assignments (E-value above 1e-6), missing CDR3, stop codons, out-of-frame junctions, or ambiguous translated residues. V3J clonotypes were defined by identical inferred V gene, J gene, and CDR3 amino acid sequence. Percentage overlap between repertoires was computed as shared unique clonotypes divided by the size of the smaller repertoire. Richness of each repertoire was evaluated using RTK rarefaction, the Chao1 estimator, and Recon v2.1 estimates of unobserved clonotypes. Generation probabilities were computed with OLGA for all TCRbeta clonotypes obtained by the gDNA method from a few donors. Not all clones reach the TCRdb copy of this immuneACCESS table, which keeps in-frame sequences only. Checked studies attribute under half of the gap to unresolved V genes and leave the rest unexplained. The DNA gave D and trimming, while V, J and clone size come from that table. This sample gives 1.6 million or so clones in total; 98% to 99% of them show up just once. Jointly, the top ten make up 0.36% of the sample.

As for this clone: Its cognate antigen has yet to be identified. Base qualities are missing; no much larger clone stands one base away.

Sample: naive CD4+ T cells sorted from blood. Taken with the paper, the label for cell subset or site translates to: CD45RA+ positively selected. This TCR derives from a man aged 25-45 years in good health. The rearrangement joined TRBV18 to TRBJ2-5, with 15 middle bases fitting TRBD2. The CDR3 region: CASSPPWTSGRGQETQYF. The DNA sequence reads TGTGCCAGCTCACCACCGTGGACTAGCGGGAGGGGCCAAGAGACCCAGTACTTC.